This paragraph covers one T cell receptor (beta chain) sequence. Its antigen is still unknown. CDR1 is SGHDT, CDR2 YYEEEE, per germline. The V and J ends lost 6 bases and 7 bases respectively, with 20 bases between them. The CDR3 extends over 16 amino acids. Each donor was a healthy Caucasian. TCRdb fed the 5' RACE reads into MiXCR, producing one record per CDR3 protein. The sample lists some 240,000 distinct CDR3 sequences, approximately 8.3% occurring once. These data originate in a study of identical twins. Whole-study findings and limits: Analyses of zero insertions could be partly confounded by invariant MAIT and iNKT cells.

The same sample was also used in a study of yellow fever vaccine responses in identical twins.

The sequenced material came from CD8+ T cells sorted from blood. This clonotype was sampled from a woman between 18 and 30 years old in good health. The chain joins TRBV5-6 to TRBJ1-6, with D uncertain. The CDR3 sequence is CASTLWPALPNSPLHF. In DNA, the CDR3 is TGTGCCAGCACCCTATGGCCGGCCCTGCCGAATTCACCCCTCCACTTT.